This T cell receptor beta chain was identified in a study of blood T cell repertoires in COVID-19. About the study: Researchers got acute and convalescent COVID-19 samples from the United States, Italy and Spain. The analysed material was cDNA or gDNA that came from T cells, B-cell-depleted T cells, or PBMCs.

Only in-frame clones appear in the TCRdb table, and some are missing; sequencing was by immunoSEQ multiplex PCR. The sample lists about 160,000 clones, 88% occurring once. Looked up from germline, CDR1 is MNHEY and CDR2 is SVGEGT. This CDR3 region has 17 residues. The J segment lost 2 bases and the V segment lost 2 bases, leaving 8 bases of the junction unmatched. Participants came from roughly 23 US areas, aged about 18 to 89 years. Cohort assignment relied on participant-reported clinical history. The V gene is TRBV6-2 or TRBV6-3, the J gene TRBJ2-3, with 9 bases that match TRBD2. The TCR sequence derives from a woman between 50 and 59 years old who had recovered from COVID-19. Material for sequencing was PBMCs or T cells enriched from blood (not recorded which). CDR3 sequence (DNA): TGTGCCAGCAGTTACCGGCCGGAGCGGGGGGTCACAGATACGCAGTATTTT. Amino acid sequence: CASSYRPERGVTDTQYF.